This TCR beta chain stems from a study of blood T cell repertoires in COVID-19. The overall study: Italy, Spain and the United States were the sources of the convalescent and acute COVID-19 samples.

How the authors handled the data: Nucleated cell counts were estimated from reference gene primer amplification. The method was immunoSEQ multiplex PCR; TCRdb's version includes in-frame clones alone and lacks a portion of them. The DNA was the basis for D and trimming; V, J and clone size are from that table. This table has 120,000 or so clones, more than 60% appearing once. The sample comprised peripheral blood. The clonotype comes from a man in his 70s with acute or convalescent COVID-19.

As DNA, the CDR3 is TGTGCCAGCAGTTTTATCCACGCCGGGACAGGGCAATGCAATGAGCAGTTCTTC. Protein: CASSFIHAGTGQCNEQFF. The rearrangement links TRBV7-9 to TRBJ2-1; 9 bases line up with TRBD1. CDR1 SEHNR and CDR2 FQNEAQ come from the germline V gene (reference sequence). After removal of 6 bases from V and 6 bases from J, the junction contained 18 bases not matched to a gene. The CDR3 consists of 18 residues.